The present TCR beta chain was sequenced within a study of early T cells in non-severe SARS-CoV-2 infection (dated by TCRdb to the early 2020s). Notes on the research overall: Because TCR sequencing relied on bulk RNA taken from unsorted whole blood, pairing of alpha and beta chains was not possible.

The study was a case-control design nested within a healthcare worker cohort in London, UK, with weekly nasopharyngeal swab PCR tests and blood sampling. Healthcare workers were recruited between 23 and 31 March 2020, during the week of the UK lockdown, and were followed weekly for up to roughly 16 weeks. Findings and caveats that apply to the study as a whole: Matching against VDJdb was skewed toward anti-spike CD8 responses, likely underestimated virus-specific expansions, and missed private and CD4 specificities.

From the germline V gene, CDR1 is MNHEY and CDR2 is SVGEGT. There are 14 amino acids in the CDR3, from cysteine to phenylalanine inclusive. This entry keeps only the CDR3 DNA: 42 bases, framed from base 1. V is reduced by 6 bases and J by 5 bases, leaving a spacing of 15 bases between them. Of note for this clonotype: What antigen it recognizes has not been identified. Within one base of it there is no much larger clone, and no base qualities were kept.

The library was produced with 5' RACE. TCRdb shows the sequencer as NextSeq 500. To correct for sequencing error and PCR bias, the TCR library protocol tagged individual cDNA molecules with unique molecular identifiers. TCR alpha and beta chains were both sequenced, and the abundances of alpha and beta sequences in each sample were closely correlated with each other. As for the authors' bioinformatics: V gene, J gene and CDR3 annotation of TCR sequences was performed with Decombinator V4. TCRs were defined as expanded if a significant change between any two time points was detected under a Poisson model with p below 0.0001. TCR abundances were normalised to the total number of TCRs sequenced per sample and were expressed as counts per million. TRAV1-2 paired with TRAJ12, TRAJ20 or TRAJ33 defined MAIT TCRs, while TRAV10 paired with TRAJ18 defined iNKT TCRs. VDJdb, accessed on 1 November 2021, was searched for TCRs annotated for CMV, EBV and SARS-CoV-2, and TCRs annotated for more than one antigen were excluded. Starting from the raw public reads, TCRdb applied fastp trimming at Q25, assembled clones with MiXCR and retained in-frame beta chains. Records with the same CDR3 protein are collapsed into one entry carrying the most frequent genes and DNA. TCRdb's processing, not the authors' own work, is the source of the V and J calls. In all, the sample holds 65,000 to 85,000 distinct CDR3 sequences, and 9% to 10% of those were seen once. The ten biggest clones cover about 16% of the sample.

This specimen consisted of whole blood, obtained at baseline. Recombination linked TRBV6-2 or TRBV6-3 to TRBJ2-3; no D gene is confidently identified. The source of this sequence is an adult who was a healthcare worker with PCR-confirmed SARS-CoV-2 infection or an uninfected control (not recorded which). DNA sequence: TGTGCCAGCAGAGAGCTGGGTATGGGAGATACGCAGTATTTT. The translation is CASRELGMGDTQYF.